Here is one TCR beta chain with its context. Its cognate antigen has yet to be identified. No much larger clone is present one base from it, and per-base qualities are unavailable. The entire amount of isolated RNA was reverse transcribed using the High Capacity cDNA Reverse Transcription Kit, so the sequenced TCRB transcripts were expressed ones. Survey-depth immunoSEQ sequencing was performed on stem cell-like memory T cell samples, with an average of about 1 million total reads per sample. After sorted cells were lysed in RLT buffer, RNA was extracted with DNase-treated RNeasy Micro or Mini kits, with the choice depending on cell number. Each cell subset was processed on its own to prevent cross-contamination, while patient and healthy donor samples were processed together. TCRB sequences were amplified from cDNA with the immunoSEQ multiplex PCR, producing 87-bp fragments spanning the CDR3 region. Sequencing of the amplicons was done on the Illumina HiSeq platform. The source study handled its data this way. PCR bias was corrected computationally using synthetic template baselines, and reads within Hamming distance 2 were collapsed, with unmergeable singletons discarded. Reads were aligned against IMGT to assign V, D and J genes, CDR3 length and insertions or deletions at six rearrangement sites. Within each subset, clonotype counts were normalized to the number of sorted cells before true diversity and Gini coefficients were calculated with the tcR R package. The overlap coefficient, calculated on TCRB nucleotide sequences, was used to measure repertoire sharing. The immuneACCESS repertoire file appears here via TCRdb, limited to in-frame rearrangements. These files lack a portion of the clones; in checked studies, under half of the deficit traces to unresolved V genes, and the cause of the others is not known. V and J calls and clone size are given by that table; D and trimming were obtained from the DNA. The sample data list under 20,000 clones, and roughly 44% of these were observed just once. The top ten clones comprise over 0.45% of the sample.

From each donor, a single peripheral blood sample of approximately 120 mL on average was drawn into heparinised tubes. Naive, central memory, regulatory and stem cell-like memory CD4+ T cells were sorted on a BD FACSAria II using a panel including CD45RO, CCR7, CD25, CD127, CD95 and CD27. All sorted populations exceeded 95% purity. PBMCs were isolated right away by Lymphoprep density gradient centrifugation and were stained directly, without culture. Samples were stained and sorted in pairs, with one healthy donor and one patient per experiment, so that batch effects were minimized. This sample is part of a study of beta chain features in type 1 diabetes (dated by TCRdb to the late 2010s). In the study overall: Patients and healthy donors did not differ in mean age, gender distribution, total cell number or subset yield. A total of 85 million to 140 million sorted cells were examined across all samples, and a strong correlation was observed between cell number per subset and RNA yield. In the study, recently diagnosed type 1 diabetes patients and matched healthy donors were compared on the TCRB repertoires of their sorted circulating CD4+ T cell subsets. Regulatory and stem cell-like memory subsets were isolated from only 8 patients and roughly eight healthy donors, whereas naive and central memory subsets came from all 28 donors. Study-level results and caveats: Patients with type 1 diabetes made fewer insertions and deleted more nucleotides at VDJ recombination sites, implying thymic rearrangement abnormalities. Because cDNA was sequenced instead of genomic DNA, activated cells with high expression could be over-represented, although the groups did not differ in activation or CD3 levels. Naive, central memory and regulatory TCRB repertoires appeared to be more alike among patients than among healthy donors. Shorter templates might be favored by PCR, yet because patient and control samples were amplified and corrected together, any such skew would affect both groups equally. HLA sub-analyses involved small numbers of individuals, so any influence of HLA type on TCRB rearrangement remained unresolved. A moderate but significant shortening of TCRB CDR3 length was observed in type 1 diabetes patients in all four CD4+ subsets.

Trimming takes 3 bases off V and 3 bases off J; junction bases not matched to a gene: 2. From its cysteine to its phenylalanine, the CDR3 spans 13 amino acids. Solely the CDR3 DNA is kept, with 39 bases framed from the first base. The germline V gene yields SGHVS for CDR1 and FNYEAQ for CDR2. The specimen sequenced was stem cell memory CD4+ T cells from blood. Reading the label with the study, this specimen's cell subset or site is: stem cell-like memory CD4+ T cells. This TCR was recovered from a middle-aged woman in good health. Recombination joined TRBV7-6 with TRBJ2-7, with TRBD1 matching 7 junction bases. The CDR3 reads as follows: CASSFAGGYEQYF. The nucleotides read TGTGCCAGCAGCTTCGCAGGGGGCTACGAGCAGTACTTC.